The 27 T cell receptor beta chains given below trace back to one sample, sequenced in a study of blood T cell repertoires in COVID-19. Data came from immunoSEQ multiplex PCR; TCRdb stores just in-frame clones and leaves some out. The sample records approximately 52,000 clones, about 91% being singletons. Sequenced: peripheral blood. These receptors were obtained from a man in his forties or fifties with active COVID-19.

The chain couples TRBV6-6 to TRBJ2-7; 9 bases fit TRBD1. The V segment lost 2 bases and the J segment 2 bases; nucleotides outside the gene matches: 4. Per the germline V gene, CDR1 is MNHNY and CDR2 is SVGAGI (reference sequence). The CDR3 totals 15 residues. The CDR3 DNA is TGTGCCAGCAGTTACGGACAGGGGACCCCCTACGAGCAGTACTTC. Its protein is CASSYGQGTPYEQYF.

The V call is TRBV30, the J call TRBJ1-4, with TRBD1 matching 8 bases. The CDR3 length is 13 residues. The V segment lost 3 bases and the J segment 8 bases; nucleotides outside the gene matches: 5. Germline V gives CDR1 GTSNPN, CDR2 SVGIG (reference sequence). The CDR3 bases are TGTGCCTGGAGCCGGACAGGGTGGGAAAAACTGTTTTTT. Translating gives CAWSRTGWEKLFF.

The chain joins TRBV3-1 (or the pseudogene TRBV3-2) to TRBJ2-2; possibly TRBD1 for D (5 bases). V was clipped by 0 bases and J by 5 bases, with 13 bases between them. The CDR3 contains 16 residues. Germline V gene lookup returns CDR1 LGHDT and CDR2 YNNKEL (reference sequence). The CDR3 sequence: CASSQDLRGRTGELFF. CDR3 coding DNA: TGTGCCAGCAGCCAAGATCTAAGGGGCAGGACCGGGGAGCTGTTTTTT.

This clone was found once. Distinct nucleotide sequences in the sample also encode this CDR3. This chain joins TRBV7-2 and TRBJ2-5, with D unresolved. The CDR3 runs 11 residues. V gave up 6 bases and J gave up 4 bases, with 6 bases separating them. The germline CDR1 and CDR2 sequences are SGHTA and FQGNSA. CDR3 amino acids: CASSSGETQYF. The DNA of the CDR3 is TGTGCCAGCAGTTCGGGAGAGACCCAGTACTTC.

The chain links TRBV18 to TRBJ2-3; 14 nucleotides match TRBD2. The V gene end was trimmed by 4 bases and the J gene end by 4 bases; junction bases not matched to a gene: 4. This CDR3 comprises 16 residues. Germline V gene sequence: CDR1 KGHSH, CDR2 LQKENI. The CDR3 protein is CASSLGTSGSSDTQYF. DNA of the CDR3: TGTGCCAGCTCACTGGGGACTAGCGGGAGTTCAGATACGCAGTATTTT.

The chain is built from TRBV19 and TRBJ1-5; 8 nucleotides agree with TRBD1. The CDR3 extends over 14 amino acids. Germline V gene sequence: CDR1 LNHDA, CDR2 SQIVND (reference sequence). V dropped 5 bases and J dropped 7; count of bases not matched to a gene: 7. In DNA form, the CDR3 reads TGTGCCAGTAGTCAGGACAGGGTCTCCCAGCCCCAGCATTTT. As protein: CASSQDRVSQPQHF.

V gene TRBV7-2 combines with J gene TRBJ1-1, with 9 positions matching TRBD1. The ends lost 5 bases at V and 5 bases at J; junction bases unmatched: 6. Germline CDR1 SGHTA, CDR2 FQGNSA. The CDR3 is made up of 14 amino acids. The CDR3 region has the DNA TGTGCCAGCAGCCAACAGGGGGCGCGGACTGAAGCTTTCTTT. The encoded protein is CASSQQGARTEAFF. The complete variable domain, with remaining parts taken from reference TRBV7-2 and TRBJ1-1, reads GAGVSQSPSNKVTEKGKDVELRCDPISGHTALYWYRQSLGQGLEFLIYFQGNSAPDKSGLPSDRFSAERTGGSVSTLTIQRTQQEDSAVYLCASSQQGARTEAFFGQGTRLTVV.

V usage is TRBV6-6 and J usage is TRBJ2-2, with TRBD2 matching over 9 bases. Germline V gene lookup returns CDR1 MNHNY and CDR2 SVGAGI (reference sequence). CDR3 size: 17 residues. V was pared by 5 bases and J by 7 bases, with 14 bases of the junction left unmatched. This CDR3 is CASSPSAGGGLHGELFF. Written as DNA, the CDR3 is TGTGCCAGCAGTCCCTCAGCGGGGGGCGGCCTCCACGGGGAGCTGTTTTTT.

As regards this clone: An end of the junction does not agree with germline; a read error may underlie this. The V and J genes are TRBV12-3 or TRBV12-4 and TRBJ1-1, with D possibly TRBD1 on 5 matching bases. CDR3 length: 12 residues. The CDR3 reads CASSITPRGGIF. The CDR3 region has the DNA TGTGCCAGCAGTATAACCCCTAGGGGTGGGATCTTT.

This rearrangement joins TRBV6-1 to TRBJ2-5; 11 positions match TRBD2. The V gene's germline CDR1 is MNHNS and CDR2 SASEGT. The V gene end was trimmed by 3 bases and the J gene end by 5 bases; junction bases not matched to a gene: 8. This CDR3 is 16 amino acids long. CDR3 nucleotide sequence: TGTGCCAGCAGTGACCCCCTTACTAGCGGGAGCGAGACCCAGTACTTC. Amino acids: CASSDPLTSGSETQYF.

The J gene is TRBJ2-1, the V gene TRBV28, with D perhaps matching TRBD1 (7 bases). V was pared by 4 bases and J by 0 bases, with 10 bases between. The germline V gene has CDR1 MDHEN and CDR2 SYDVKM. This CDR3 contains 15 residues. For the CDR3, the DNA is TGTGCCAGCAGTTACCAGGGGGGCTCCTACAATGAGCAGTTCTTC. It specifies CASSYQGGSYNEQFF.

The CDR3 DNA sequence: TGTGCCAGCAGCTTAGTCATTGGGCGTTACCGCTACGAGCAGTACTTC. Encoded protein: CASSLVIGRYRYEQYF. The gene calls are TRBV7-2 and TRBJ2-7, with D unclear. Trimming took 1 base from V and 3 from J, leaving 16 bases between them. The CDR3 spans 16 residues. Germline CDR1 SGHTA, CDR2 FQGNSA.

The chain uses TRBV7-8 and TRBJ2-4; D possibly corresponds to TRBD2 (5 bases). This CDR3 contains 11 residues. Germline V gives CDR1 SGHVS, CDR2 FQNEAQ. The ends were cut back, 10 bases at V and 8 bases at J, with 12 bases in the middle. The CDR3 DNA reads as TGTGCCATCCGAGTCGGGGACATTCAGTACTTC. Protein sequence: CAIRVGDIQYF.

The chain recombines TRBV18 with TRBJ2-3; the match to TRBD2 covers 7 bases. V dropped 1 base and J dropped 4; count of bases not matched to a gene: 5. This CDR3 has 15 residues. Germline V lookup: CDR1 KGHSH, CDR2 LQKENI. This CDR3 reads CASSPRPRGADTQYF. CDR3 DNA sequence: TGTGCCAGCTCACCACGTCCCCGGGGGGCAGATACGCAGTATTTT.

This clone was picked up a small number of times. The gene calls are TRBV2 and TRBJ1-2; D gene unclear. This CDR3 spans 13 amino acids. Germline CDR1 and CDR2: SNHLY and FYNNEI. V shed 4 bases and J shed 8 bases, with 14 bases lying between them. The CDR3, as DNA: TGTGCCAGCAGTGCTGTGAGGGAGGGAGGCTACACCTTC. Translating gives CASSAVREGGYTF.

V usage is TRBV30 and J usage is TRBJ1-4, with D uncertain. CDR3 length: 13 amino acids. The V gene lost 0 bases and the J gene lost 8 bases, with 10 bases spanning the gap. Germline CDR1 GTSNPN, CDR2 SVGIG (reference sequence). The DNA of the CDR3 is TGTGCCTGGAGTGTACTACGGGGAGAAAAACTGTTTTTT. It yields the protein CAWSVLRGEKLFF. Supplemented by reference TRBV30 and TRBJ1-4, the full variable domain reads SQTIHQWPATLVQPVGSPLSLECTVEGTSNPNLYWYRQAAGRGLQLLFYSVGIGQISSEVPQNLSASRPQDRQFILSSKKLLLSDSGFYLCAWSVLRGEKLFFGSGTQLSVL.

Written as DNA, the CDR3 is TGCAGCGTGATGGGACTAGCGCTGAACACCGGGGAGCTGTTTTTT. It is translated as CSVMGLALNTGELFF. This sequence joins TRBV29-1 and TRBJ2-2; TRBD2 matches 10 bases. The CDR3 spans 15 residues. Germline V CDR1 and CDR2: SQVTM, ANQGSEA. With 6 bases clipped from V and 1 base from J, the junction kept 5 bases outside the gene matches.

The chain has TRBV6-4 and TRBJ2-7; 10 bases are shared with TRBD2. Germline CDR1 reads MRHNA; CDR2 reads SNTAGT. The CDR3 is made up of 15 amino acids. After removal of 3 bases from V and 0 bases from J, the junction contained 2 bases not matched to a gene. The CDR3 reads CASSELAGSSYEQYF. The CDR3 nucleotides read TGTGCCAGCAGTGAACTAGCGGGGAGCTCCTACGAGCAGTACTTC.

The V call is TRBV10-3, the J call TRBJ1-2, with D perhaps matching TRBD1 (6 bases). The CDR3 is 12 amino acids. Germline CDR1 ENHRY, CDR2 SYGVKD. V was shortened by 6 bases and J by 10 bases, with 15 bases between the two germline ends. The CDR3 DNA follows: TGTGCCATCAGAGGGGGGGGGACTATCTACACCTTC. Encoded protein: CAIRGGGTIYTF.

The V gene is TRBV18, the J gene TRBJ2-3, with 7 bases fitting TRBD1. This CDR3 region has 15 residues. The V and J ends lost 6 bases and 7 bases, in that order; junction bases with no gene match: 13. Per germline, CDR1 KGHSH and CDR2 LQKENI. Written as DNA, the CDR3 is TGTGCCAGCTCTCGCGTTGAGGGGGCGCCCCATACGCAGTATTTT. It translates to CASSRVEGAPHTQYF.

The chain uses TRBV2 and TRBJ1-2; D might be TRBD1 (5 bases). The CDR3 extends over 15 amino acids. Germline V gives CDR1 SNHLY, CDR2 FYNNEI. The V gene lost 1 base and the J gene lost 4 bases, with 13 bases spanning the gap. In nucleotides, the CDR3 is TGTGCCAGCAGTGAAGGTCCAGGGTCTATCTATGGCTACACCTTC. It encodes CASSEGPGSIYGYTF. The variable domain in full, completed from reference TRBV2 and TRBJ1-2, reads EPEVTQTPSHQVTQMGQEVILRCVPISNHLYFYWYRQILGQKVEFLVSFYNNEISEKSEIFDDQFSVERPDGSNFTLKIRSTKLEDSAMYFCASSEGPGSIYGYTFGSGTRLTVV.

CDR3: CASSPGTSDDNEQFF. The CDR3 region has the DNA TGTGCCAGCAGTCCCGGGACTAGCGATGACAATGAGCAGTTCTTC. The chain carries TRBV2 and TRBJ2-1; 10 bases fit TRBD2. CDR1 SNHLY and CDR2 FYNNEI come from the germline V gene. The CDR3 runs 15 residues. The junction had 6 bases not matched to a gene; V was cut back by 5 bases and J by 5 bases.

This chain joins TRBV19 and TRBJ2-2; D might be TRBD2 (6 bases). Between the trimmed V and J ends, which lost 6 bases and 5 bases, there was a span of 16 bases. The CDR3 extends over 15 amino acids. The germline gives CDR1 LNHDA, CDR2 SQIVND (reference sequence). CDR3 amino acids: CASRSGLARTGELFF. The CDR3 DNA follows: TGTGCCAGTAGATCCGGGCTAGCGCGAACCGGGGAGCTGTTTTTT.

The rearrangement uses TRBV14 and TRBJ1-2; D perhaps matches TRBD1 (5 bases). Germline V gene lookup returns CDR1 SGHDN and CDR2 FVKESK. The CDR3 has 13 residues. The V gene lost 8 bases and the J gene lost 4 bases, with 14 bases spanning the gap. CDR3 in DNA: TGTGCCAGCTCCCAGGGTTACCGCTATGGCTACACCTTC. This translates into CASSQGYRYGYTF.

The rearrangement joins TRBV15 to TRBJ1-3; 7 positions agree with TRBD1. V lost 6 bases and J lost 2; bases outside the gene matches: 1. Per germline, CDR1 LNHNV and CDR2 YYDKDF (reference sequence). There are 13 residues in the CDR3. The CDR3 coding sequence is TGTGCCACCAGACAGGGGCCTGGAAACACCATATATTTT. Translated: CATRQGPGNTIYF.

The gene calls are TRBV28 and TRBJ2-3; a weak D match, TRBD2 (6 bases). CDR1 is MDHEN, CDR2 SYDVKM, per germline. This CDR3 is 17 amino acids long. The V end was cut by 6 bases, the J end by 5 bases, with 24 bases between. The CDR3 DNA reads TGTGCCAGCAGGCCGGTGGGAAATAAGCGGGTCCTAGATACGCAGTATTTT. This gives the protein CASRPVGNKRVLDTQYF.

The chain recombines TRBV3-1 (or the pseudogene TRBV3-2) with TRBJ1-2, with D uncertain. There are 16 residues in the CDR3. Trimming removed 2 bases from V and 6 bases from J, with 19 bases in between. The germline gives CDR1 LGHDT, CDR2 YNNKEL (reference sequence). CDR3 in DNA: TGTGCCAGCAGCCAAATATTCGGACTCGGACCCCATGGCTACACCTTC. Translated, it gives CASSQIFGLGPHGYTF.